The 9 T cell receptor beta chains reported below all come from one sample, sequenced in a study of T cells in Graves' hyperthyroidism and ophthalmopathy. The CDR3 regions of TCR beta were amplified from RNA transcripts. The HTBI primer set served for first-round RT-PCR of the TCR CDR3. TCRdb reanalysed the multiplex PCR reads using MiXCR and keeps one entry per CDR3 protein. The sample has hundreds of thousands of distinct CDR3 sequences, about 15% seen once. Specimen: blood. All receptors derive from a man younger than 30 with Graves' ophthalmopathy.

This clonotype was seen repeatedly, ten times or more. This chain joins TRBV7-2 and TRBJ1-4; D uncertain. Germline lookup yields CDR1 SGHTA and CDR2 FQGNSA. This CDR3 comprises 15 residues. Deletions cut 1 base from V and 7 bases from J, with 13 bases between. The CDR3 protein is CASSLDAGMGEKLFF. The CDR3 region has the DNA TGTGCCAGCAGCTTAGATGCAGGCATGGGTGAAAAACTGTTTTTT.

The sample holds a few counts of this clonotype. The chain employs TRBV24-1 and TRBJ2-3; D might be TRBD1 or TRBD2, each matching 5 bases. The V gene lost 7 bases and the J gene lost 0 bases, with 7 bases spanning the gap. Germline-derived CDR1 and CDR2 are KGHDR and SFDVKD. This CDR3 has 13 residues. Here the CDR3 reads CATRGTSTDTQYF. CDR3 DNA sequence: TGTGCCACCAGAGGGACGAGCACAGATACGCAGTATTTT.

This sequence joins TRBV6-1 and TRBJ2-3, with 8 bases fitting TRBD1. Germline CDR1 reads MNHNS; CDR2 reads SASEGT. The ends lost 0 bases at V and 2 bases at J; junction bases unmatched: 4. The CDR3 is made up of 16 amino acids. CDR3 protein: CASSEAGTGLTDTQYF. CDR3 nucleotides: TGTGCCAGCAGTGAAGCCGGGACAGGCCTCACAGATACGCAGTATTTT.

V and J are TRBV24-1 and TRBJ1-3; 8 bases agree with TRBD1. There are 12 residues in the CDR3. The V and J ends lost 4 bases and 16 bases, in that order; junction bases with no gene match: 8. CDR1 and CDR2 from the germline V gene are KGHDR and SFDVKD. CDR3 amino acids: CATSDRGTGFYF. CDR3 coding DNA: TGTGCCACCAGTGACCGCGGGACAGGTTTTTATTTT.

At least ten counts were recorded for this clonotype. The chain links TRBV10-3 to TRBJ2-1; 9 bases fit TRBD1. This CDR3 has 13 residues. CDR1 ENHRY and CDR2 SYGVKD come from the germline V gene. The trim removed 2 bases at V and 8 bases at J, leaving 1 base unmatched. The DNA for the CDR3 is TGTGCCATCAGTGAGGACAGGGGGGATGAGCAGTTCTTC. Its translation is CAISEDRGDEQFF.

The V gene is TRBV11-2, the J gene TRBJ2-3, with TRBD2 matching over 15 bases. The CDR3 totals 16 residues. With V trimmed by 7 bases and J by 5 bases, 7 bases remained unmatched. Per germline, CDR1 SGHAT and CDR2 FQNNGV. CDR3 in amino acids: CASTWGTSGRKDTQYF. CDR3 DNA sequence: TGTGCCAGCACCTGGGGGACTAGCGGGAGGAAAGATACGCAGTATTTT.

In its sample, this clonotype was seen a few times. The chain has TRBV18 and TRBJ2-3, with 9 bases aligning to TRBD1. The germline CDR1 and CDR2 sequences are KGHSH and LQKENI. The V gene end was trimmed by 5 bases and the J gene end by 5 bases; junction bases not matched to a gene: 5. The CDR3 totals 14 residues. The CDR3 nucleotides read TGTGCCAGCTCAACAGGACAGGGGAAAGATACGCAGTATTTT. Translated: CASSTGQGKDTQYF. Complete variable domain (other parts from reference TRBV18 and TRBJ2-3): NAGVMQNPRHLVRRRGQEARLRCSPMKGHSHVYWYRQLPEEGLKFMVYLQKENIIDESGMPKERFSAEFPKEGPSILRIQQVVRGDSAAYFCASSTGQGKDTQYFGPGTRLTVL.

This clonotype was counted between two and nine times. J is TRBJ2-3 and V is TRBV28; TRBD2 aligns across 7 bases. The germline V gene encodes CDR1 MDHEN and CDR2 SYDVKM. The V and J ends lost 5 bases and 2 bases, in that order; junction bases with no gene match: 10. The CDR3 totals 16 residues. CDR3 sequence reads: CASSPRGVYLTDTQYF. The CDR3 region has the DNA TGTGCCAGCAGTCCCCGGGGGGTCTACCTCACAGATACGCAGTATTTT.

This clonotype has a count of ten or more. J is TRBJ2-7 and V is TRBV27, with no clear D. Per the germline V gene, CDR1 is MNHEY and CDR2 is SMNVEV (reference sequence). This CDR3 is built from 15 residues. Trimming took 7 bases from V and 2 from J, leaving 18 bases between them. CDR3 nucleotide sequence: TGTGCCAGCATTCCAACGGCTCAGTCGACCTACGAGCAGTACTTC. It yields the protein CASIPTAQSTYEQYF.